The 6 T cell receptor beta chains given below trace back to one sample, sequenced in a study of CD8+CD57+ T cells in acquired aplastic anemia. All sequencing subjects had displayed CD8+CD57+ cell expansion on flow cytometry. Genomic DNA, serving as template, underwent TCR beta VDJ and CDR3 profiling. TCRdb recomputed calls from the reads with MiXCR, one row per CDR3 protein. The sample has around 200,000 distinct CDR3 sequences, roughly 50% seen once. Sequenced material: sorted CD4+, CD8+, or CD8+CD57+ T cells (not recorded which) from PBMCs. The receptors shown here come from a human donor with aplastic anemia.

This clonotype counts as medium-sized. The gene calls are TRBV10-1 and TRBJ2-7; 8 nucleotides line up with TRBD1. Trimming removed 2 bases from V and 7 bases from J; junction bases left unmatched: 10. The CDR3 extends over 15 amino acids. Germline V lookup: CDR1 WNHNN, CDR2 SYGVQD (reference sequence). The CDR3 DNA is TGCGCCAGCAGTGAGGAGGGGACAGGTAGTGGGGAGCAGTACTTC. It is translated as CASSEEGTGSGEQYF.

The genes are TRBV24-1 and TRBJ2-3; TRBD2 agrees at 10 bases. The CDR3 length is 17 residues. The germline CDR1 and CDR2 sequences are KGHDR and SFDVKD. V dropped 1 base and J dropped 11; count of bases not matched to a gene: 14. This CDR3 reads CATSDLRSGGDFNEQYF. In DNA, the CDR3 is TGTGCCACCAGTGATTTAAGGAGCGGGGGGGATTTTAATGAGCAGTATTTT.

This clonotype appeared once. The chain carries TRBV2 and TRBJ2-5; 9 nucleotides line up with TRBD2. The CDR3 runs to 16 residues. V lost 6 bases, J lost 5 bases, and 13 bases stayed unmatched. Germline V gene sequence: CDR1 SNHLY, CDR2 FYNNEI. The CDR3 loop reads CASRISGGLRGETQYF. As DNA, the CDR3 is TGTGCCAGCAGGATTAGCGGGGGTCTTCGGGGGGAGACCCAGTACTTC.

In this sample, this clonotype turned up once. The chain links TRBV2 to TRBJ2-3, with D unclear. Trimming pared 4 bases from V and 6 bases from J, leaving 5 bases between. The CDR3 has 11 residues. Per germline, CDR1 SNHLY and CDR2 FYNNEI. DNA of the CDR3: TGTGCCAGCAGTGTGCTGGATACGCAGTATTTT. It is translated as CASSVLDTQYF.

In this sample, this clonotype turned up once. CDR3 sequence reads: CASSLQYEETQYF. The CDR3 DNA sequence: TGTGCCAGCAGCTTACAGTACGAAGAGACCCAGTACTTC. V and J are TRBV7-7 and TRBJ2-5; no reliable D call. Germline assignment: CDR1 SSHAT and CDR2 FNYEAQ (reference sequence). The CDR3 is 13 residues long. Trimming shortened V by 2 bases and J by 3 bases, and 7 bases separated the two germline ends.

The rearrangement links TRBV6-5 to TRBJ1-5, with TRBD1 matching over 7 bases. V dropped 5 bases and J dropped 2; count of bases not matched to a gene: 6. The germline gives CDR1 MNHEY, CDR2 SVGAGI. CDR3 length equals 15 residues. The CDR3 here is CASSRRGLGNQPQHF. The CDR3 DNA reads TGTGCCAGCAGTAGAAGGGGGCTGGGCAATCAGCCCCAGCATTTT.